Included here is one T cell receptor beta chain sequence, with context. What it binds is not known. It may be a read error: a sequence one base away is much more abundant. The identical CDR3 is also encoded by other nucleotide sequences in the sample. The sample originates from a study of shared clonotypes between healthy human individuals. Regarding the study as a whole: When compared with the clonotypes that were shared by all four sorted-subset donors, the non-shared clonotypes turned out to have lower generation probabilities.

The data were produced by immunoSEQ multiplex PCR, yet TCRdb's version contains in-frame clones alone and is incomplete. The repertoire has about 990,000 clones, around 82% of them found once; the top ten carry 0.61%. The CDR3 has 13 amino acids. CDR1 is SGHAT, CDR2 FQNNGV, per germline. Trimming pared 1 base from V and 6 bases from J, leaving 6 bases between. This clonotype originated in a man between 18 and 29 years old in good health. Some clones in this sample may be carry-over from other donors' samples. Sequencing was carried out using memory CD4+ T cells from PBMCs. Sample subset: CD45RA-negative fraction. The genes are TRBV11-2 and TRBJ2-2, with D maybe TRBD2 (6 bases). The CDR3 protein is CASSLGGAGELFF. DNA of the CDR3: TGTGCCAGCAGCTTAGGGGGGGCCGGGGAGCTGTTTTTT.